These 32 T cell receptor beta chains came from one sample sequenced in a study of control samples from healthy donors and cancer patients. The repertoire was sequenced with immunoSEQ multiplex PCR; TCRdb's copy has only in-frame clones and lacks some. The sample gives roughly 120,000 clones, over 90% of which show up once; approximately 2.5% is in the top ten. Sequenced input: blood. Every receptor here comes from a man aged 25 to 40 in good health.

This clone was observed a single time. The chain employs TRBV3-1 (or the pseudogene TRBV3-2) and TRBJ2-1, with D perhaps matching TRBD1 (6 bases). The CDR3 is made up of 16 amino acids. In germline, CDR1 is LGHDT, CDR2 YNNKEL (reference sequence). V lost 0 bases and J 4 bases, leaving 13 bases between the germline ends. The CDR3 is CASSQEVSGVYNEQFF. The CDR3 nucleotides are TGTGCCAGCAGCCAAGAGGTCTCAGGGGTTTACAATGAGCAGTTCTTC.

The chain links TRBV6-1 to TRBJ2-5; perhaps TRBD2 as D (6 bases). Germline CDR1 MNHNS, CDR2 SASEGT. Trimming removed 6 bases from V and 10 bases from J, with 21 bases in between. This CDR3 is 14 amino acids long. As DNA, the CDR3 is TGTGCCAGCAGCAATCGACTAGTTGGTGTGAACCAGTACTTC. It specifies CASSNRLVGVNQYF.

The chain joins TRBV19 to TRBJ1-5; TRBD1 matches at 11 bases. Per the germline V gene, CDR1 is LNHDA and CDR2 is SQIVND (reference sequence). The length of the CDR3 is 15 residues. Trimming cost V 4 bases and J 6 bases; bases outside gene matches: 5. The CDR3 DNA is TGTGCCAGTAGTACGGGACAGGGGGATAGTCAGCCCCAGCATTTT. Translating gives CASSTGQGDSQPQHF.

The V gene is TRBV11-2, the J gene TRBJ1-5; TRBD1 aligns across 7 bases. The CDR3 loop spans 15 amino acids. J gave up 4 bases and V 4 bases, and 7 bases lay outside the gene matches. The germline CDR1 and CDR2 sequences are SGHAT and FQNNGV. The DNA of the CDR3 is TGTGCCAGCAGCTATAGGGGGCAGGAGAATCAGCCCCAGCATTTT. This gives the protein CASSYRGQENQPQHF.

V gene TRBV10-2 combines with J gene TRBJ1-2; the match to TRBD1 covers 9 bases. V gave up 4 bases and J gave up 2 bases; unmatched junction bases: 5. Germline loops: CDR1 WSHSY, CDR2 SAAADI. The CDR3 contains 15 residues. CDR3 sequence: CASSGTGERNYGYTF. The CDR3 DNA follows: TGCGCCAGCAGTGGGACAGGGGAGAGGAACTATGGCTACACCTTC.

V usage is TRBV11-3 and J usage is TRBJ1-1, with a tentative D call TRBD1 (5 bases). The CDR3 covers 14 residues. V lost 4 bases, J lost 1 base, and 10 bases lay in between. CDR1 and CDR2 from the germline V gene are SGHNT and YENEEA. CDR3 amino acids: CASSSGRSNTEAFF. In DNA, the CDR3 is TGTGCCAGCAGCTCGGGACGGTCGAACACTGAAGCTTTCTTT.

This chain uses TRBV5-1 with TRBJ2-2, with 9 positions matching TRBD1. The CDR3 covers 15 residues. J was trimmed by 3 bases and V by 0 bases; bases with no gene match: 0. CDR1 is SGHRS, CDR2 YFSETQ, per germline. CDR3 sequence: CASSLGDRDTGELFF. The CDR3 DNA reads TGCGCCAGCAGCTTGGGGGACAGGGACACCGGGGAGCTGTTTTTT.

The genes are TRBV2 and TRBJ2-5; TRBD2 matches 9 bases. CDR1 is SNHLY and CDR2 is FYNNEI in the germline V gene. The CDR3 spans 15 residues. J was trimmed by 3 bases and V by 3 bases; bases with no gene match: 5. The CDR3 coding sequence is TGTGCCAGCAGTGACTGGCGGGGGGGCAAAGAGACCCAGTACTTC. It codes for CASSDWRGGKETQYF.

The CDR3 reads CASSGTGPAEYGYTF. CDR3 DNA sequence: TGTGCCAGCAGCGGTACAGGGCCTGCGGAATATGGCTACACCTTC. The V gene is TRBV9, the J gene TRBJ1-2; D is possibly TRBD1 (6 bases). Germline V lookup: CDR1 SGDLS, CDR2 YYNGEE. V was trimmed by 3 bases and J by 5 bases, leaving 17 bases between them. The CDR3 extends over 15 amino acids.

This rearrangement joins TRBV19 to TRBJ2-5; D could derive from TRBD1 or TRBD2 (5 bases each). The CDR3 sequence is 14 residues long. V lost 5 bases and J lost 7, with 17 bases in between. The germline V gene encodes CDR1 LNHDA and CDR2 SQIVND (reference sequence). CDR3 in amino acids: CASSPLQVGGTQYF. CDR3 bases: TGTGCCAGTAGTCCGCTACAGGTTGGGGGGACCCAGTACTTC.

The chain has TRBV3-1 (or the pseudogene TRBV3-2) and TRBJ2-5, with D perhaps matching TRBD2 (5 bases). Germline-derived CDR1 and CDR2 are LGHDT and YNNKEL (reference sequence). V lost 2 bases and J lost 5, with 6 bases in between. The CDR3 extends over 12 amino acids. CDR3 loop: CASSQRGETQYF. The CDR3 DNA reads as TGTGCCAGCAGCCAAAGAGGGGAGACCCAGTACTTC.

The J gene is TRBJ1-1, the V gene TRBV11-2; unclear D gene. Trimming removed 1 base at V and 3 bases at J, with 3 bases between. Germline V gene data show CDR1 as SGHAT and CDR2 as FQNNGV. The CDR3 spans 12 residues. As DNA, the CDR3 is TGTGCCAGCAGCTTAGCATACACTGAAGCTTTCTTT. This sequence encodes CASSLAYTEAFF.

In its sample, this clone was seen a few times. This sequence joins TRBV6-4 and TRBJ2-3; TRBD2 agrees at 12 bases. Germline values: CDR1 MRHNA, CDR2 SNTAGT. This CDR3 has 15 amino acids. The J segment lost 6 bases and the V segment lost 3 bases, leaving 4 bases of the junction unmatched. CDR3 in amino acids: CASSETSGGSDTQYF. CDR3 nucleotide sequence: TGTGCCAGCAGTGAGACTAGCGGGGGAAGCGATACGCAGTATTTT.

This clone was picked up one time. CDR3 amino acids: CASSVAATSTDTQYF. In nucleotides, the CDR3 is TGTGCCAGCAGCGTAGCTGCGACAAGCACAGATACGCAGTATTTT. This rearrangement joins TRBV9 to TRBJ2-3; D call uncertain. V lost 0 bases and J 0 bases, leaving 8 bases between the germline ends. Germline V gives CDR1 SGDLS, CDR2 YYNGEE. The CDR3 has 15 residues.

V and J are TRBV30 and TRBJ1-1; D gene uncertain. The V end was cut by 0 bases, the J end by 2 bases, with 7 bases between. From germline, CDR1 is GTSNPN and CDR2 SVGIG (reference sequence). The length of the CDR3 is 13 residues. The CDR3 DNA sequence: TGTGCCTGGAGTGTGTCCCCCAACACTGAAGCTTTCTTT. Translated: CAWSVSPNTEAFF.

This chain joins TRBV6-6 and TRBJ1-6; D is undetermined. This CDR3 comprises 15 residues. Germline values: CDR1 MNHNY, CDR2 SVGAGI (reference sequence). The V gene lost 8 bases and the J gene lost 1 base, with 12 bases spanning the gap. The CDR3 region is CASWYLGSYNSPLHF. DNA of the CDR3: TGTGCCAGCTGGTACCTGGGGTCCTATAATTCACCCCTCCACTTT.

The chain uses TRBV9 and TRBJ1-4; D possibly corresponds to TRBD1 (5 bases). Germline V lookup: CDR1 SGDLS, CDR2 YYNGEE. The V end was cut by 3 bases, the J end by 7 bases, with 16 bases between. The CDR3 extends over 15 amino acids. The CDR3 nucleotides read TGTGCCAGCAGCGAAATCTATGGGGCTGGTGAAAAACTGTTTTTT. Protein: CASSEIYGAGEKLFF.

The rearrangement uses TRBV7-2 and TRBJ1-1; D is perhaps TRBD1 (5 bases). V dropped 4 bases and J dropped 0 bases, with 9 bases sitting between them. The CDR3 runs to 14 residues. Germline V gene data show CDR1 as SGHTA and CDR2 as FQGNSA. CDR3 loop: CASSSWGLNTEAFF. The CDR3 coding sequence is TGTGCCAGCAGCTCTTGGGGCCTGAACACTGAAGCTTTCTTT.

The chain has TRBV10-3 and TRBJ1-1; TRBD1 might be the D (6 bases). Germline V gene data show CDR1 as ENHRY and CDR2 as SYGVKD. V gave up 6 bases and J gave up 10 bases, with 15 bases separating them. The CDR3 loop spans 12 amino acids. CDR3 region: CAIRVTGAGAFF. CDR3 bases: TGTGCCATCAGGGTGACAGGTGCGGGAGCTTTCTTT.

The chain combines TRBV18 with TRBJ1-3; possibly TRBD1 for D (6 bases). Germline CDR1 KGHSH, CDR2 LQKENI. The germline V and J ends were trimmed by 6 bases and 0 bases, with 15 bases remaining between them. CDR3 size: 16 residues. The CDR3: CASSGGQTSSGNTIYF. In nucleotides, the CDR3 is TGTGCCAGCTCGGGAGGACAGACTTCCTCTGGAAACACCATATATTTT.

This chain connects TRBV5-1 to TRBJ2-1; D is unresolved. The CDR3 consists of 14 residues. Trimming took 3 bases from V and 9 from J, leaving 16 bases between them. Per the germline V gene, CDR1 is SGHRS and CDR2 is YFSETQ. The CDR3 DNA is TGCGCCAGCAGCTCTCAGACTCTACAAGCTGAGCAGTTCTTC. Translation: CASSSQTLQAEQFF.

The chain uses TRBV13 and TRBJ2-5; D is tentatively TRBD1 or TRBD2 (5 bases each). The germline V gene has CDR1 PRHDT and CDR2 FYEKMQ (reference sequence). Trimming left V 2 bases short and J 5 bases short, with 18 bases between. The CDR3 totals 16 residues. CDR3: CASSLRGQGFFETQYF. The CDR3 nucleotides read TGTGCCAGCAGCTTACGGGGTCAGGGATTTTTTGAGACCCAGTACTTC.

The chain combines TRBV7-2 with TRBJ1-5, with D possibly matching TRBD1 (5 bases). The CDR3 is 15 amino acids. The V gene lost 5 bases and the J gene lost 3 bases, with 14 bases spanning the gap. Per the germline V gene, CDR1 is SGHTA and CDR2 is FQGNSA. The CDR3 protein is CASSPSVTDNQPQHF. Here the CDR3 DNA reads TGTGCCAGCAGCCCTTCTGTGACAGACAATCAGCCCCAGCATTTT.

CDR3 amino acids: CASSRGDTQYF. The CDR3 DNA reads TGCGCCAGCAGCCGGGGAGATACGCAGTATTTT. The V call is TRBV5-1, the J call TRBJ2-3; D is perhaps TRBD2 (5 bases). Trimming stripped 4 bases from V and 5 bases from J, with 5 bases between. The CDR3 loop spans 11 amino acids. Per germline, CDR1 SGHRS and CDR2 YFSETQ.

The CDR3, as DNA: TGTGCCAGCAGCCGTCCGGGCTTGAACACTGAAGCTTTCTTT. This translates into CASSRPGLNTEAFF. The chain carries TRBV7-2 and TRBJ1-1; D is undetermined. Germline values: CDR1 SGHTA, CDR2 FQGNSA. V lost 5 bases, J lost 0 bases, and 10 bases lay in between. This CDR3 comprises 14 residues.

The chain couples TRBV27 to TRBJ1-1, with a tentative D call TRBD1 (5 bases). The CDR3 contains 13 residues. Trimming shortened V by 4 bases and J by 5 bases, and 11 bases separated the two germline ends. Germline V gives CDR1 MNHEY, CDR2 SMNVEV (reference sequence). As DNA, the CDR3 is TGTGCCAGCAGTTGGGGGAAGGGGACTGAAGCTTTCTTT. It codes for CASSWGKGTEAFF.

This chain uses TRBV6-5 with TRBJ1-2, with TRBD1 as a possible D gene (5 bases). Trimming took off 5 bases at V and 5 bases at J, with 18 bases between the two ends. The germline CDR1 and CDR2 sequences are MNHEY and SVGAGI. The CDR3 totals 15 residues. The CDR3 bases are TGTGCCAGCAGTCTCTATTGGGGCTCCCTATATGGCTACACCTTC. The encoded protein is CASSLYWGSLYGYTF.

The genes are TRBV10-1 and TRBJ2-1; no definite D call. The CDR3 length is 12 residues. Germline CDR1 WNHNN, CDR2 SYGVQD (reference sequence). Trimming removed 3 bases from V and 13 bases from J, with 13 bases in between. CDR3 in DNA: TGCGCCAGCAGTGAAGGAACCTGGTCCCAGTTCTTC. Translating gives CASSEGTWSQFF.

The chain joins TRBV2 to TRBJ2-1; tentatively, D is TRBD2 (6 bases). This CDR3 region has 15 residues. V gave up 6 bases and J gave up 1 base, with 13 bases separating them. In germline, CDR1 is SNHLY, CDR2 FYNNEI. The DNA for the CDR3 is TGTGCCAGCAGGGCCGGGCGGGGATCCTACAATGAGCAGTTCTTC. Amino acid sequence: CASRAGRGSYNEQFF.

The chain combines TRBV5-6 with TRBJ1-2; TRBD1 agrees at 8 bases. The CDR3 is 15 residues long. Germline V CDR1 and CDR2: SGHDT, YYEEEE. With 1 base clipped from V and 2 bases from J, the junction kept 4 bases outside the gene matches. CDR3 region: CASSLTGGNNYGYTF. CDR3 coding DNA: TGTGCCAGCAGCTTGACAGGGGGAAACAACTATGGCTACACCTTC.

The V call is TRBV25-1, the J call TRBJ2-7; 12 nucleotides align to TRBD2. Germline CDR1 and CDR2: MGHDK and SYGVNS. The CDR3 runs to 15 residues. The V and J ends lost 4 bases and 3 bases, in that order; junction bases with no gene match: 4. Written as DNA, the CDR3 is TGTGCCAGCAGTGCGCGACTAGCGGGGGACTACGAGCAGTACTTC. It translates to CASSARLAGDYEQYF.

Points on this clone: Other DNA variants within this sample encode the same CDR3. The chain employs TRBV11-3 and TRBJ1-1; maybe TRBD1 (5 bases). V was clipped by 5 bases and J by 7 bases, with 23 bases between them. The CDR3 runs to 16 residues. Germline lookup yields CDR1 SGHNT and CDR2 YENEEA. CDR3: CASSKGSGVNHNEAFF. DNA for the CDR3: TGTGCCAGCAGCAAAGGTTCGGGGGTTAACCATAATGAAGCTTTCTTT.